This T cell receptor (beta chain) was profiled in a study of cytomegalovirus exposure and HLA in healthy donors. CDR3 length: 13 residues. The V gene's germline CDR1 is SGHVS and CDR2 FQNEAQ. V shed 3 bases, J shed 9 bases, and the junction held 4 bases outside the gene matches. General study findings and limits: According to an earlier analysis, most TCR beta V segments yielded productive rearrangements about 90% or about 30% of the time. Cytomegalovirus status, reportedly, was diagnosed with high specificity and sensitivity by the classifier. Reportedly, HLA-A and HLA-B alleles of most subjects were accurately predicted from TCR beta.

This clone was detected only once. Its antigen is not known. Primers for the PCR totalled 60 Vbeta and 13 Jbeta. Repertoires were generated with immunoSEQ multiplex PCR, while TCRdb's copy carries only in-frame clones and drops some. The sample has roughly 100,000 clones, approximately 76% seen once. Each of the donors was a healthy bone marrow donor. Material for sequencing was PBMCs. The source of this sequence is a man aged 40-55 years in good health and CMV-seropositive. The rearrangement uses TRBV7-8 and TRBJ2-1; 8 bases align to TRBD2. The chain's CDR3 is CASSFRLAIEQFF. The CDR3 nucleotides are TGTGCCAGCAGCTTCCGACTAGCGATTGAGCAGTTCTTC.